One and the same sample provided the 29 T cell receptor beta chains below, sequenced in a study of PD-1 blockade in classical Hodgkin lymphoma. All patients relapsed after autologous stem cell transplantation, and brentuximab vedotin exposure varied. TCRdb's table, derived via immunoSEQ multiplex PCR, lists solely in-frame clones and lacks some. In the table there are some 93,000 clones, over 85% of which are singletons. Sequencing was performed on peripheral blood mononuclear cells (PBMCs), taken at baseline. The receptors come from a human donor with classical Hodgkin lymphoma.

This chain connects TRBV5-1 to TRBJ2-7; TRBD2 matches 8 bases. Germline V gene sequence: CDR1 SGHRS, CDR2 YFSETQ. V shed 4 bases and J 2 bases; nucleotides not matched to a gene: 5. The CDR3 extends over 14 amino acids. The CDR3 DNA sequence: TGCGCCAGCAGCGGGCGGGAGGCTACCTACGAGCAGTACTTC. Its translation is CASSGREATYEQYF.

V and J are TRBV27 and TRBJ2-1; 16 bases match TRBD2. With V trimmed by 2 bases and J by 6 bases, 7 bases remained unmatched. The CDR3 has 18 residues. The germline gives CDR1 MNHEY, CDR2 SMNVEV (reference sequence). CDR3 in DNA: TGTGCCAGCAGTTTAGGGGGACTAGCGGGAGGGCCGGGCAATGAGCAGTTCTTC. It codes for CASSLGGLAGGPGNEQFF.

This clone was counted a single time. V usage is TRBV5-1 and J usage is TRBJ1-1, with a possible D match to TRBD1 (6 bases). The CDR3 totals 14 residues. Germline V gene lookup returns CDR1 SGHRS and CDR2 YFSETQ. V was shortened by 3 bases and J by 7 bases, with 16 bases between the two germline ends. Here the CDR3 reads CASSSFVGRGEAFF. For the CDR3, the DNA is TGCGCCAGCAGCTCGTTCGTAGGCAGGGGTGAAGCTTTCTTT. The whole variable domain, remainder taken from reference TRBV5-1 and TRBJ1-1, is KAGVTQTPRYLIKTRGQQVTLSCSPISGHRSVSWYQQTPGQGLQFLFEYFSETQRNKGNFPGRFSGRQFSNSRSEMNVSTLELGDSALYLCASSSFVGRGEAFFGQGTRLTVV.

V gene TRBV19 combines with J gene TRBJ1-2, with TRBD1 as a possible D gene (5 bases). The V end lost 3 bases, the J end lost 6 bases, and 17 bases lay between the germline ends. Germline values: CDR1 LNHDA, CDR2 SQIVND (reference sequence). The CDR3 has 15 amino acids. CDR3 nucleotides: TGTGCCAGTAGTATGTCGGGCAGGGCTTACGATGGCTACACCTTC. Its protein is CASSMSGRAYDGYTF.

The CDR3 nucleotides read TGTGCCAGCAGTTTAGGGGTGGGGCCTCGGAATCAGCCCCAGCATTTT. Protein: CASSLGVGPRNQPQHF. The chain joins TRBV27 to TRBJ1-5; D possibly corresponds to TRBD1 (5 bases). Trimming removed 2 bases at V and 4 bases at J, with 15 bases between. The germline V gene encodes CDR1 MNHEY and CDR2 SMNVEV (reference sequence). The CDR3 is 16 amino acids.

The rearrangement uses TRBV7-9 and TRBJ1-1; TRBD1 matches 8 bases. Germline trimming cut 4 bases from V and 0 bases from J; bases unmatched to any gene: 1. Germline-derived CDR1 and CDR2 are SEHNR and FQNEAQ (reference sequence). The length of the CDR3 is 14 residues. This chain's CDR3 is CASSWGQVNTEAFF. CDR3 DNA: TGTGCCAGCAGCTGGGGACAGGTGAACACTGAAGCTTTCTTT.

The CDR3 is CASSPINRGGEETQYF. The CDR3 bases are TGTGCCAGCTCACCCATAAACAGGGGAGGGGAAGAGACCCAGTACTTC. The genes are TRBV18 and TRBJ2-5, with D perhaps matching TRBD1 or TRBD2 (7 bases each). The CDR3 loop spans 16 amino acids. From germline, CDR1 is KGHSH and CDR2 LQKENI. The V end lost 3 bases, the J end lost 3 bases, and 17 bases lay between the germline ends.

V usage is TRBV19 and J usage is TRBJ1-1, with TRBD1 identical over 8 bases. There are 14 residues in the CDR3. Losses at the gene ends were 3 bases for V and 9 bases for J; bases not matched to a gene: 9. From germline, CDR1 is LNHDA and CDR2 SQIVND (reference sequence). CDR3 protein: CASSIRRQGFQAFF. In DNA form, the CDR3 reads TGTGCCAGTAGTATCAGGCGACAGGGGTTTCAAGCTTTCTTT.

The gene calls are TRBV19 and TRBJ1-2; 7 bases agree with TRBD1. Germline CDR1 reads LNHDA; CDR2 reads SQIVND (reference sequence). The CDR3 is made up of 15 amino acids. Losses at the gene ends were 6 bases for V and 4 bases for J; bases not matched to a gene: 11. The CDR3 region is CASRTSGGRLYGYTF. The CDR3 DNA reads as TGTGCCAGTAGAACCTCAGGGGGGCGGCTCTATGGCTACACCTTC.

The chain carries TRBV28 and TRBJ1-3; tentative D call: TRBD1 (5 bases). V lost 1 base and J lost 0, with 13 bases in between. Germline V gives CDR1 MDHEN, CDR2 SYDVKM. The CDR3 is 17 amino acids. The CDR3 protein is CASSLSRTSLSGNTIYF. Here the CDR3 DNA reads TGTGCCAGCAGTTTATCTCGGACATCCCTCTCTGGAAACACCATATATTTT.

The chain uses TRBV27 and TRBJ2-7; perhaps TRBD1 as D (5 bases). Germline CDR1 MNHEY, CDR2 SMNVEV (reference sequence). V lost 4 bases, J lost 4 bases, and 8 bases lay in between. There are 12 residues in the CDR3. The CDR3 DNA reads TGTGCCAGCAGTTCAGGGTTGTACGAGCAGTACTTC. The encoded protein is CASSSGLYEQYF.

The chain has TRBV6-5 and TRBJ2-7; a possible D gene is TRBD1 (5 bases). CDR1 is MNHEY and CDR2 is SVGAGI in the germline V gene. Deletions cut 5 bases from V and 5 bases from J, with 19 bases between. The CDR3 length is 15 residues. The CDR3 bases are TGTGCCAGCAGTCCTTGGGGTAGGGGTCGGGACGAGCAGTACTTC. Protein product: CASSPWGRGRDEQYF.

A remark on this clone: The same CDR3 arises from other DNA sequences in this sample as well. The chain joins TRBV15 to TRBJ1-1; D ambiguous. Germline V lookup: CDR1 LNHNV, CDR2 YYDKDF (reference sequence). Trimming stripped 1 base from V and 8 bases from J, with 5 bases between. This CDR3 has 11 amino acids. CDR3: CATSRVTEAFF. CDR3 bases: TGTGCCACCAGCAGAGTCACAGAAGCTTTCTTT.

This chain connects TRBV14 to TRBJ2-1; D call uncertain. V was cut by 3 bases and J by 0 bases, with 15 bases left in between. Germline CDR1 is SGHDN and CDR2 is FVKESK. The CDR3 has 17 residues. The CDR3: CASSQGPEYSSYNEQFF. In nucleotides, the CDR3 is TGTGCCAGCAGCCAGGGTCCGGAATATAGCTCCTACAATGAGCAGTTCTTC.

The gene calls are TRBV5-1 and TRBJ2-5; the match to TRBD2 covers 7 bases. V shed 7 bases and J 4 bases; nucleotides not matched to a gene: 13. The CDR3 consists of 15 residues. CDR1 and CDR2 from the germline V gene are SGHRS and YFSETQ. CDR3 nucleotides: TGCGCCAGCGCCACAGAGGGAGGCGGGAGAGAGACCCAGTACTTC. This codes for CASATEGGGRETQYF.

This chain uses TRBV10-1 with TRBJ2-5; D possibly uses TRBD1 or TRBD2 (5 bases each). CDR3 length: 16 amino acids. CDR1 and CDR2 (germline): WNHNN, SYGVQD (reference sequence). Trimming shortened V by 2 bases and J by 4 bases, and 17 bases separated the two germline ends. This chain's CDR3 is CASSENPVGGRETQYF. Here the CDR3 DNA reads TGCGCCAGCAGTGAGAATCCGGTTGGGGGAAGAGAGACCCAGTACTTC.

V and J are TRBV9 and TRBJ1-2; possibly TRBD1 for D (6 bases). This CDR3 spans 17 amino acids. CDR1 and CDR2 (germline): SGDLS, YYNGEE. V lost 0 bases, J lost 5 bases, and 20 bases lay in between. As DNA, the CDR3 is TGTGCCAGCAGCGTAGGTGGGGGCGCGGGGTATGGGTATGGCTACACCTTC. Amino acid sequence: CASSVGGGAGYGYGYTF.

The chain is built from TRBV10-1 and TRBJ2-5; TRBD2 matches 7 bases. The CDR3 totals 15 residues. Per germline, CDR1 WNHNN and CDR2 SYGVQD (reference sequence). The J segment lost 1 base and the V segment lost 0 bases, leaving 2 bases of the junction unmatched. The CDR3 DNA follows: TGCGCCAGCAGTGAGTCGACGGGGGGCCAAGAGACCCAGTACTTC. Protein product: CASSESTGGQETQYF.

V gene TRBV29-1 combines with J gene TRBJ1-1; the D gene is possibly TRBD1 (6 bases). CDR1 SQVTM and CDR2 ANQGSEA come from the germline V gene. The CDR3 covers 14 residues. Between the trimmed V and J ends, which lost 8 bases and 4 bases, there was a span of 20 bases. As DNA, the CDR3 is TGCAGCCTCGCTAGGGGGGCCGCGGGCACTGAAGCTTTCTTT. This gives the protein CSLARGAAGTEAFF.

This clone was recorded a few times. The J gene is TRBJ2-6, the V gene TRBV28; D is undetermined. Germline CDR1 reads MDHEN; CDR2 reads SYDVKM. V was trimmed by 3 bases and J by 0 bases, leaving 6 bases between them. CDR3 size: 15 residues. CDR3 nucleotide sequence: TGTGCCAGCAGTTTTACTTTCTCTGGGGCCAACGTCCTGACTTTC. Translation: CASSFTFSGANVLTF.

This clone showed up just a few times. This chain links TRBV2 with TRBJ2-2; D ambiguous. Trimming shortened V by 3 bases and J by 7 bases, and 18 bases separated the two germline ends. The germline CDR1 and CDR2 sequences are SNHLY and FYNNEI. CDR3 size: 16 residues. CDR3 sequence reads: CASSEVGPELGGELFF. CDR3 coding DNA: TGTGCCAGCAGTGAGGTCGGGCCAGAACTGGGCGGGGAGCTGTTTTTT.

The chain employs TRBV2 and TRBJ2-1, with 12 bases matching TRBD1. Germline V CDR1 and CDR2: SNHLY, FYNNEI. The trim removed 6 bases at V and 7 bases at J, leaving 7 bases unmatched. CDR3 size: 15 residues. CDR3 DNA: TGTGCCAGCAGAGTGGGACAGGGGGCTAGGAATGAGCAGTTCTTC. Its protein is CASRVGQGARNEQFF.

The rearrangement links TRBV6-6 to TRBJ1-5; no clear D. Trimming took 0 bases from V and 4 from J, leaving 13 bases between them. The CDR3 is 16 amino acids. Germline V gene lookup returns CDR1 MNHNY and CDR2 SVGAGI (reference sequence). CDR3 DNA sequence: TGTGCCAGCAGTTACTCAAGGCCAGGCCTTAATCAGCCCCAGCATTTT. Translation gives CASSYSRPGLNQPQHF.

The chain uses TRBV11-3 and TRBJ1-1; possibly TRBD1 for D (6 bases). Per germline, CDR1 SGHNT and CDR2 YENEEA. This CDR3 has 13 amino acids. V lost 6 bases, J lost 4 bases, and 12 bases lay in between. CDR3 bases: TGTGCCAGCAGGGAACAGGGAGGCACTGAAGCTTTCTTT. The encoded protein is CASREQGGTEAFF.

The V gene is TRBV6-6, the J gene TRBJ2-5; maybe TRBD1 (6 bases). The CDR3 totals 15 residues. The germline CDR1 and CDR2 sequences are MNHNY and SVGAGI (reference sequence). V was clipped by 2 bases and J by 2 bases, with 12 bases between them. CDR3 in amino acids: CASSYVAGAQETQYF. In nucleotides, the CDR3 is TGTGCCAGCAGTTACGTGGCAGGGGCTCAAGAGACCCAGTACTTC.

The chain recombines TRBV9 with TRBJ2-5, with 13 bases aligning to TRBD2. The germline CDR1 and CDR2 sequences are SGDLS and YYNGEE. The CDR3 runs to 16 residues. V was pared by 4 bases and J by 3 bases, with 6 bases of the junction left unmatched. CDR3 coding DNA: TGTGCCAGCAGCACCGGACTAGCGGGAGCAGAAGAGACCCAGTACTTC. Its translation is CASSTGLAGAEETQYF.

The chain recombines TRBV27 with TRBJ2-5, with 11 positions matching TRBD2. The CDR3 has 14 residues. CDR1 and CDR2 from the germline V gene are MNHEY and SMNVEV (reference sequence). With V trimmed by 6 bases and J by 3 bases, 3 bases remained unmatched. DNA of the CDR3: TGTGCCAGCAGCCCGGGACTAGCGGAAGAGACCCAGTACTTC. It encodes CASSPGLAEETQYF.

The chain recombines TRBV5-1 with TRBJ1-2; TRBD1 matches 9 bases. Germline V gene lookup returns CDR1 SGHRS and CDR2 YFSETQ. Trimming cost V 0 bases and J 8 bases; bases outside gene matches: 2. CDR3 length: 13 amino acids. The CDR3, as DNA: TGCGCCAGCAGCTTGGTCGGGACAGGGGGCTACACCTTC. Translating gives CASSLVGTGGYTF.

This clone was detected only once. The CDR3 coding sequence is TGCGCCAGCAGCGAGGGACAGCCCCAGACCCAGTACTTC. Residues: CASSEGQPQTQYF. The V call is TRBV5-1, the J call TRBJ2-5; 7 bases line up with TRBD1. The CDR3 has 13 residues. Trimming at V came to 4 bases and at J to 6 bases, leaving 6 bases not matched to a gene. The germline V gene has CDR1 SGHRS and CDR2 YFSETQ.